Below, one T cell receptor beta chain is given with its context. Its antigen is undetermined. This record belongs to a study of T cells after yellow fever vaccination. Study-wide context: Some fractions had low cell numbers, and these were prepared with SMART-Seq v4 Ultra Low Input. Study-wide results and caveats: Researchers report a weaker secondary response that nonetheless peaked faster, day 5 versus 15. The presence of abundant clonotypes contaminating from the bulk population was possible in FACS-sorted repertoires.

This CDR3 has 15 amino acids. Germline V gene lookup returns CDR1 SGHKS and CDR2 YYEKEE (reference sequence). Trimming took 4 bases from V and 7 from J, leaving 15 bases between them. Template switching by 5'RACE produced TCR cDNA, adding a universal primer site and UMIs. TCRdb redid the calling of the 5' RACE reads with MiXCR, one entry per CDR3 protein. Here the sample spans about 350,000 distinct CDR3 sequences, about 9.9% being singletons. This TCR was sampled from a man younger than 35 who received the YFV17D yellow fever vaccine. This chain connects TRBV5-5 to TRBJ1-6, with D unresolved. The input for sequencing was PBMCs, taken on the day of the first yellow fever vaccination. CDR3: CASSRLAVANSPLHF. The CDR3 DNA follows: TGTGCCAGCAGCCGATTGGCAGTCGCGAATTCACCCCTCCACTTT.